Below, 12 T cell receptor beta chains from the same sample are listed, as sequenced in a study of blood T cell repertoires in COVID-19. Some clones are missing from TCRdb's copy, which holds only in-frame ones; the method was immunoSEQ multiplex PCR. The sample lists roughly 250,000 clones, about 90% occurring once. Sequences were obtained from PBMCs or T cells enriched from blood (not recorded which). The receptors were sampled from a woman in her forties with acute COVID-19.

The rearrangement joins TRBV21-1 to TRBJ1-2; TRBD1 is the table's D call and was not checked against the DNA. TRBV21-1 is a listed pseudogene. The CDR3 totals 13 residues. DNA for the CDR3: TGTGCCAGCAGTAATCCAGATTACTATGGCTACACCTTC. Its protein product is CASSNPDYYGYTF.

The chain has TRBV27 and TRBJ1-1, with 8 bases identical to TRBD1. The germline CDR1 and CDR2 sequences are MNHEY and SMNVEV (reference sequence). The CDR3 covers 13 residues. Trimming removed 2 bases from V and 4 bases from J; junction bases left unmatched: 0. This CDR3 reads CASSLTGGTEAFF. The CDR3 nucleotides read TGTGCCAGCAGTTTAACAGGGGGCACTGAAGCTTTCTTT.

The chain joins TRBV25-1 to TRBJ2-6; possible D gene TRBD2, 5 bases. V lost 3 bases, J lost 3 bases, and 12 bases lay in between. The length of the CDR3 is 16 residues. Germline values: CDR1 MGHDK, CDR2 SYGVNS. The CDR3 DNA reads as TGTGCCAGCAGTGACCGGCGGGTGAATGGGGCCAACGTCCTGACTTTC. The encoded protein is CASSDRRVNGANVLTF.

The chain combines TRBV29-1 with TRBJ2-2, with 8 bases identical to TRBD2. The J segment lost 4 bases and the V segment lost 3 bases, leaving 4 bases of the junction unmatched. In germline, CDR1 is SQVTM, CDR2 ANQGSEA. The CDR3 is 14 residues long. The CDR3 loop reads CSVDASGSTGELFF. The CDR3 DNA sequence: TGCAGCGTTGACGCGAGCGGGAGCACCGGGGAGCTGTTTTTT.

This clone was detected once. The chain combines TRBV10-2 with TRBJ1-2; 8 bases agree with TRBD1. CDR1 WSHSY and CDR2 SAAADI come from the germline V gene. This CDR3 is 13 amino acids long. V trimming: 9 bases; J trimming: 6 bases; junction bases outside the gene matches: 9. CDR3 sequence: CASDGTGANGYTF. For the CDR3, the DNA is TGCGCCAGTGACGGGACAGGCGCAAATGGCTACACCTTC.

The gene calls are TRBV5-6 and TRBJ2-1, with 9 positions matching TRBD2. CDR3 length equals 15 residues. Germline-derived CDR1 and CDR2 are SGHDT and YYEEEE. V dropped 5 bases and J dropped 5; count of bases not matched to a gene: 8. The CDR3 DNA is TGTGCCAGCAGAGACCTTAGCGGGAGAGACAATGAGCAGTTCTTC. Translation gives CASRDLSGRDNEQFF.

This CDR3 reads CASSRDRGNSNQPQHF. CDR3 nucleotides: TGTGCCAGCAGCCGGGACAGGGGTAATAGCAATCAGCCCCAGCATTTT. The V call is TRBV2, the J call TRBJ1-5, with 10 bases aligning to TRBD1. Unmatched junction bases numbered 5, after V lost 6 bases and J lost 0 bases. In germline, CDR1 is SNHLY, CDR2 FYNNEI. CDR3 length equals 16 residues. The full variable domain, in which reference TRBV2 and TRBJ1-5 provide the parts outside the CDR3, is EPEVTQTPSHQVTQMGQEVILRCVPISNHLYFYWYRQILGQKVEFLVSFYNNEISEKSEIFDDQFSVERPDGSNFTLKIRSTKLEDSAMYFCASSRDRGNSNQPQHFGDGTRLSIL.

V is TRBV27 and J is TRBJ1-1; 7 positions agree with TRBD1. Trimming took 4 bases from V and 7 from J; bases not matched to a gene: 15. CDR1 MNHEY and CDR2 SMNVEV come from the germline V gene (reference sequence). The CDR3 covers 16 residues. In DNA, the CDR3 is TGTGCCAGCAGTTCCTGGGACAGAAGACAACATGATGAAGCTTTCTTT. This gives the protein CASSSWDRRQHDEAFF.

V usage is TRBV5-4 and J usage is TRBJ2-7, with D perhaps TRBD1 (6 bases). Germline V CDR1 and CDR2: SGHNT, YYREEE (reference sequence). CDR3 length: 13 amino acids. V was trimmed by 2 bases and J by 3 bases, leaving 9 bases between them. The CDR3: CASSLQGSYEQYF. CDR3 in DNA: TGTGCCAGCAGCTTACAGGGCAGCTACGAGCAGTACTTC.

The table lists this clone with a count of one. V usage is TRBV6-5 and J usage is TRBJ1-1, with D unclear. Trimming cost V 7 bases and J 2 bases, with 11 bases left between them. This CDR3 is built from 13 residues. Germline V gene data show CDR1 as MNHEY and CDR2 as SVGAGI. The CDR3 DNA reads TGTGCCAGCACCTCCCCCCCTAACACTGAAGCTTTCTTT. Translated: CASTSPPNTEAFF.

The chain links TRBV18 to TRBJ2-1, with a weak D call TRBD1 (6 bases). This CDR3 is built from 16 residues. Trimming left V 5 bases short and J 5 bases short, with 19 bases between. Germline V CDR1 and CDR2: KGHSH, LQKENI. CDR3 DNA sequence: TGTGCCAGCTCATCTGCCGGGACATCTCATGACAATGAGCAGTTCTTC. Amino acids: CASSSAGTSHDNEQFF.

Note on this clone: The sample has other DNA sequences that encode this CDR3 too. The chain carries TRBV3-1 (or the pseudogene TRBV3-2) and TRBJ1-6; TRBD1 matches at 8 bases. V dropped 2 bases and J dropped 7; count of bases not matched to a gene: 4. The CDR3 loop spans 15 amino acids. Per germline, CDR1 LGHDT and CDR2 YNNKEL (reference sequence). CDR3 sequence reads: CASSQPGQGNSPLHF. The CDR3 coding sequence is TGTGCCAGCAGCCAACCAGGACAGGGAAATTCACCCCTCCACTTT.